The 7 T cell receptor beta chains below were found in one sample sequenced in a study of T cell changes during pregnancy in multiple sclerosis. Profiling relied on immunoSEQ multiplex PCR, and the TCRdb table lists in-frame clones only, not all of them. Of just under 95,000 clones in the sample, almost 95% were seen once. This material consisted of peripheral blood, taken in the first trimester of pregnancy. Receptors originate from a female donor with multiple sclerosis, enrolled in a pregnancy study.

This clone was seen only a few times. V and J are TRBV6-1 and TRBJ1-1; D is undetermined. This CDR3 is built from 11 residues. The V end lost 11 bases, the J end lost 1 base, and 8 bases lay between the germline ends. Germline-derived CDR1 and CDR2 are MNHNS and SASEGT. The CDR3 bases are TGTGCCCTCGCCAGGAACACTGAAGCTTTCTTT. Its protein product is CALARNTEAFF.

The genes are TRBV10-3 and TRBJ1-5; 10 bases agree with TRBD1. The trim removed 9 bases at V and 1 base at J, leaving 0 bases unmatched. The CDR3 runs to 13 residues. Germline CDR1 and CDR2: ENHRY and SYGVKD. Here the CDR3 reads CAMGQGSNQPQHF. Written as DNA, the CDR3 is TGTGCCATGGGACAGGGGAGCAATCAGCCCCAGCATTTT.

The chain recombines TRBV5-1 with TRBJ2-2; possibly TRBD2 for D (5 bases). Trimming removed 1 base from V and 0 bases from J, with 10 bases in between. In germline, CDR1 is SGHRS, CDR2 YFSETQ. CDR3 length: 16 amino acids. CDR3: CASSLKVSANTGELFF. DNA of the CDR3: TGCGCCAGCAGCTTGAAAGTTAGCGCGAACACCGGGGAGCTGTTTTTT.

J is TRBJ1-1 and V is TRBV6-6; TRBD1 is a possible D gene (5 bases). Trimming cost V 5 bases and J 6 bases, with 16 bases left between them. This CDR3 comprises 14 residues. Germline V CDR1 and CDR2: MNHNY, SVGAGI (reference sequence). CDR3 in amino acids: CASSGGNPSSEAFF. The DNA for the CDR3 is TGTGCCAGCAGTGGGGGGAACCCGTCCTCTGAAGCTTTCTTT.

This clone was seen only once. V and J are TRBV2 and TRBJ1-1; 8 bases are shared with TRBD1. V lost 9 bases and J lost 1; bases outside the gene matches: 7. Germline V lookup: CDR1 SNHLY, CDR2 FYNNEI. The CDR3 covers 14 residues. The CDR3, as DNA: TGTGCCAGTGGGGCAGGGGGCCGGAACACTGAAGCTTTCTTT. It yields the protein CASGAGGRNTEAFF.

This chain connects TRBV4-2 to TRBJ2-7, with 9 bases identical to TRBD2. V lost 1 base to trimming and J lost 0 bases; unmatched junction nucleotides: 4. Germline values: CDR1 LGHNA, CDR2 YNFKEQ. The CDR3 runs 16 residues. The CDR3 DNA is TGTGCCAGCAGCCAAGGAGCTAGCGGGGCCTCCTACGAGCAGTACTTC. It specifies CASSQGASGASYEQYF.

CDR3 coding DNA: TGTGCCAGCAGTGGGCCGGGACTAGGGACCTACGAGCAGTACTTC. It is translated as CASSGPGLGTYEQYF. The gene calls are TRBV28 and TRBJ2-7; TRBD2 matches 8 bases. The CDR3 loop spans 15 amino acids. Trimming removed 5 bases from V and 2 bases from J; junction bases left unmatched: 8. CDR1 MDHEN and CDR2 SYDVKM come from the germline V gene.